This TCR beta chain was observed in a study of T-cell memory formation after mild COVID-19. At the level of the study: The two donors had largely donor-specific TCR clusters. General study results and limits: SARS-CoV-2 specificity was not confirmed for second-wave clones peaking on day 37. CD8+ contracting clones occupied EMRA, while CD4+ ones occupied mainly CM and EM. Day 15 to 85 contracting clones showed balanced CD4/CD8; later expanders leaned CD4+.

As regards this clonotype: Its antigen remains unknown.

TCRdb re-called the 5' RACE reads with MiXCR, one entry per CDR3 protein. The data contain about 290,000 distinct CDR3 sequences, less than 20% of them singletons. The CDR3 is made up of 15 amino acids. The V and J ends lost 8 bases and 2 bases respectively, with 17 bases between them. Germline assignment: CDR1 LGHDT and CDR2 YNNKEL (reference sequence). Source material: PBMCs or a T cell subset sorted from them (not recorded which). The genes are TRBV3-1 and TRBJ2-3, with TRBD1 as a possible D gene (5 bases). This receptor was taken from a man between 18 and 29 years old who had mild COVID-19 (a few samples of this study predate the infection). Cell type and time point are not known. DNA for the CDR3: TGTGCCAGCGGTGACAGAGTAGGGTTCACAGATACGCAGTATTTT. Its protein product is CASGDRVGFTDTQYF.